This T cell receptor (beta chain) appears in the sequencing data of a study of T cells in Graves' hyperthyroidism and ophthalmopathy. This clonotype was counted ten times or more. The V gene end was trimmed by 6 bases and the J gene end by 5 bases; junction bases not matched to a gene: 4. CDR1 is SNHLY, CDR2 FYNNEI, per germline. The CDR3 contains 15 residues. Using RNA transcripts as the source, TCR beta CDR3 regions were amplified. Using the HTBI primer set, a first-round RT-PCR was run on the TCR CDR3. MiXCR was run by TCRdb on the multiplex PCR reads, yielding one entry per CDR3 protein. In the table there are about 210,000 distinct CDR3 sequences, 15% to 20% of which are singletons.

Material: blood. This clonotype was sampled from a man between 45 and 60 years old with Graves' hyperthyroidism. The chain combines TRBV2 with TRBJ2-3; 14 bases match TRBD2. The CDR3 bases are TGTGCCAGCAGGCCAGGACTAGCGGGAGGAGATACGCAGTATTTT. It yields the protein CASRPGLAGGDTQYF. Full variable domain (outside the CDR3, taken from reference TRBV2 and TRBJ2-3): EPEVTQTPSHQVTQMGQEVILRCVPISNHLYFYWYRQILGQKVEFLVSFYNNEISEKSEIFDDQFSVERPDGSNFTLKIRSTKLEDSAMYFCASRPGLAGGDTQYFGPGTRLTVL.